One sample yielded the 31 T cell receptor beta chains listed below, sequenced in a study of CD8 T cells in ankylosing spondylitis. TCRdb called the 5' RACE reads again in MiXCR, with one record for every CDR3 protein. The sample has just under 350,000 distinct CDR3 sequences, approximately 14% seen once. Sequencing input: blood, either unsorted or a sorted T cell fraction (not recorded which). The source is a male donor with ankylosing spondylitis or in good health (not recorded which).

This clonotype has more than one count but fewer than ten. V usage is TRBV6-1 and J usage is TRBJ1-2, with no clear D. This CDR3 region has 15 residues. The V end was cut by 0 bases, the J end by 5 bases, with 13 bases between. Germline loops: CDR1 MNHNS, CDR2 SASEGT. CDR3 coding DNA: TGTGCCAGCAGTGAAGCGCGGGAACAGCCTTATGGCTACACCTTC. Protein product: CASSEAREQPYGYTF.

The chain employs TRBV4-2 and TRBJ2-1; 14 nucleotides match TRBD2. CDR1 and CDR2 (germline): LGHNA, YNFKEQ. V shed 0 bases and J 9 bases; nucleotides not matched to a gene: 1. The CDR3 runs 15 residues. CDR3 sequence reads: CASSQEGTSGGEQFF. In nucleotides, the CDR3 is TGTGCCAGCAGCCAAGAGGGGACTAGCGGGGGTGAGCAGTTCTTC.

This clonotype has a handful of counts. This chain joins TRBV29-1 and TRBJ1-1, with 8 bases lining up with TRBD1. The length of the CDR3 is 14 residues. V was clipped by 6 bases and J by 2 bases; unmatched bases: 8. Per the germline V gene, CDR1 is SQVTM and CDR2 is ANQGSEA. In DNA, the CDR3 is TGCAGCGTCGTCACCGGGACAGGAAACACTGAAGCTTTCTTT. As protein: CSVVTGTGNTEAFF.

J is TRBJ1-1 and V is TRBV20-1, with D perhaps TRBD1 (5 bases). The V end lost 3 bases, the J end lost 5 bases, and 16 bases lay between the germline ends. Looked up from germline, CDR1 is DFQATT and CDR2 is SNEGSKA (reference sequence). The CDR3 is made up of 14 amino acids. The CDR3 DNA is TGCAGTGCTAGCACCTCCGGGGGATGGACTGAAGCTTTCTTT. It is translated as CSASTSGGWTEAFF.

This clonotype was counted between two and nine times. V gene TRBV9 combines with J gene TRBJ1-1; D not resolved. Trimming took off 2 bases at V and 3 bases at J, with 14 bases between the two ends. The CDR3 totals 15 residues. The germline V gene has CDR1 SGDLS and CDR2 YYNGEE. DNA for the CDR3: TGTGCCAGCAGCGTTTTGACGCAGGCGGACACTGAAGCTTTCTTT. Protein: CASSVLTQADTEAFF.

This clonotype was detected many times. V is TRBV5-1 and J is TRBJ1-6; D gene uncertain. Germline values: CDR1 SGHRS, CDR2 YFSETQ. There are 13 residues in the CDR3. Trimming stripped 3 bases from V and 5 bases from J, with 6 bases between. The CDR3 protein is CASSSRDNSPLHF. The CDR3 DNA reads TGCGCCAGCAGCTCTAGGGATAATTCACCCCTCCACTTT.

The genes are TRBV29-1 and TRBJ2-3, with D unresolved. Germline assignment: CDR1 SQVTM and CDR2 ANQGSEA. The CDR3 spans 11 residues. As DNA, the CDR3 is TGCAGTGCCCTCGGTGGGGATACGCAGTATTTT. Residues: CSALGGDTQYF.

This clonotype has only a few counts. The chain employs TRBV10-3 and TRBJ1-4; D perhaps matches TRBD1 (5 bases). CDR1 and CDR2 from the germline V gene are ENHRY and SYGVKD. The V and J ends lost 5 bases and 2 bases respectively, with 12 bases between them. The CDR3 has 15 amino acids. As DNA, the CDR3 is TGTGCCATCAGTCAGGCAGGGACGACTAATGAAAAACTGTTTTTT. Protein sequence: CAISQAGTTNEKLFF.

The chain uses TRBV5-4 and TRBJ2-3; D possibly matches TRBD1 or TRBD2 (5 bases each). This CDR3 is 15 amino acids long. V lost 4 bases and J 2 bases, leaving 14 bases between the germline ends. CDR1 and CDR2 (germline): SGHNT, YYREEE (reference sequence). The CDR3 is CASSGERQSTDTQYF. CDR3 in DNA: TGTGCCAGCAGCGGGGAGAGACAGTCCACAGATACGCAGTATTTT.

The chain carries TRBV11-2 and TRBJ2-5; TRBD1 matches at 8 bases. This CDR3 is built from 16 residues. The germline CDR1 and CDR2 sequences are SGHAT and FQNNGV. Germline trimming cut 5 bases from V and 5 bases from J; bases unmatched to any gene: 13. In nucleotides, the CDR3 is TGTGCCAGCAGCCAGACTCGGACAGGGTGGGGGGAGACCCAGTACTTC. Encoded protein: CASSQTRTGWGETQYF.

The CDR3 coding sequence is TGCGCCAGCACCACGGTGGGGTATGACACCGGGGAGCTGTTTTTT. It translates to CASTTVGYDTGELFF. V and J are TRBV5-1 and TRBJ2-2; D ambiguous. V dropped 6 bases and J dropped 3 bases, with 15 bases sitting between them. Germline values: CDR1 SGHRS, CDR2 YFSETQ. The CDR3 sequence is 15 residues long.

This clonotype has more than one count but fewer than ten. The V call is TRBV20-1, the J call TRBJ1-4; possible D gene TRBD1, 6 bases. The CDR3 consists of 15 residues. The germline V gene encodes CDR1 DFQATT and CDR2 SNEGSKA (reference sequence). The V gene lost 0 bases and the J gene lost 8 bases, with 16 bases spanning the gap. The CDR3 DNA is TGCAGTGCTAGAGATCATGAGGGGGTAGGGGAAAAACTGTTTTTT. Encoded protein: CSARDHEGVGEKLFF.

This clonotype came up a few times. The rearrangement links TRBV5-1 to TRBJ2-7, with TRBD2 matching 8 bases. The CDR3 runs 14 residues. The germline gives CDR1 SGHRS, CDR2 YFSETQ. J gave up 0 bases and V 6 bases, and 5 bases lay outside the gene matches. This CDR3 is CASNSGDPSYEQYF. The DNA of the CDR3 is TGCGCCAGCAATAGCGGGGACCCCTCCTACGAGCAGTACTTC.

With respect to this clonotype: One junction end disagrees with the germline gene, perhaps due to a read error. CDR3 residues: CSARRDLGANVLTF. CDR3 DNA sequence: TGCAGTGCTAGACGCGACCTCGGGGCCAACGTCCTAACTTTC. The rearrangement links TRBV20-1 to TRBJ2-6, with D possibly being TRBD1 or TRBD2 (5 bases each). Germline V gives CDR1 DFQATT, CDR2 SNEGSKA (reference sequence). CDR3 length: 14 amino acids.

This clonotype was observed a handful of times. V usage is TRBV12-3 or TRBV12-4 and J usage is TRBJ2-1; 10 bases are a match to TRBD2. The CDR3 is made up of 16 amino acids. Germline trimming cut 6 bases from V and 6 bases from J; bases unmatched to any gene: 11. CDR3 loop: CASSRLPSGRGNEQFF. Here the CDR3 DNA reads TGTGCCAGCAGCCGGCTCCCTAGCGGGAGAGGCAATGAGCAGTTCTTC.

This clonotype was seen a few times. The rearrangement joins TRBV19 to TRBJ1-1; 7 bases match TRBD1. Trimming cost V 4 bases and J 11 bases; bases outside gene matches: 7. In germline, CDR1 is LNHDA, CDR2 SQIVND (reference sequence). The CDR3 consists of 12 residues. Written as DNA, the CDR3 is TGTGCCAGTAGTACGCGGGACAGTCGGGCTTTCTTT. Translating gives CASSTRDSRAFF.

The chain combines TRBV3-1 with TRBJ1-1; D gene uncertain. V lost 0 bases and J 6 bases, leaving 5 bases between the germline ends. This CDR3 has 12 amino acids. Germline CDR1 and CDR2: LGHDT and YNNKEL (reference sequence). The CDR3 protein is CASSQDLSEAFF. CDR3 coding DNA: TGTGCCAGCAGCCAAGACTTATCTGAAGCTTTCTTT. The entire variable domain, with the rest obtained from reference TRBV3-1 and TRBJ1-1, is as follows: DTAVSQTPKYLVTQMGNDKSIKCEQNLGHDTMYWYKQDSKKFLKIMFSYNNKELIINETVPNRFSPKSPDKAHLNLHINSLELGDSAVYFCASSQDLSEAFFGQGTRLTVV.

The rearrangement uses TRBV2 and TRBJ2-3; tentatively, D is TRBD1 or TRBD2 (6 bases each). The length of the CDR3 is 14 residues. Germline values: CDR1 SNHLY, CDR2 FYNNEI. V was clipped by 11 bases and J by 7 bases, with 22 bases between them. CDR3 protein: CAGGGLPTIHTQYF. The CDR3 DNA reads as TGTGCCGGAGGGGGACTGCCAACGATTCATACGCAGTATTTT. Combining the CDR3 with reference TRBV2 and TRBJ2-3 gives the whole variable domain EPEVTQTPSHQVTQMGQEVILRCVPISNHLYFYWYRQILGQKVEFLVSFYNNEISEKSEIFDDQFSVERPDGSNFTLKIRSTKLEDSAMYFCAGGGLPTIHTQYFGPGTRLTVL.

This clonotype was observed a few times. The rearrangement joins TRBV6-1 to TRBJ2-5; no firm D call. V shed 3 bases and J shed 3 bases, with 14 bases lying between them. Germline assignment: CDR1 MNHNS and CDR2 SASEGT. The CDR3 length is 15 residues. CDR3 protein: CASSDGSVFKETQYF. The CDR3 coding sequence is TGTGCCAGCAGTGACGGGTCAGTCTTTAAAGAGACCCAGTACTTC.

This chain connects TRBV18 to TRBJ2-1; D not resolved. Germline CDR1 reads KGHSH; CDR2 reads LQKENI. Trimming left V 3 bases short and J 8 bases short, with 8 bases between. The CDR3 length is 12 residues. The CDR3 protein is CASSPAGDEQFF. CDR3 DNA sequence: TGTGCCAGCTCACCCGCAGGAGATGAGCAGTTCTTC.

This clonotype was seen ten or more times. The V gene is TRBV5-5, the J gene TRBJ2-5; D is ambiguous. V lost 1 base to trimming and J lost 2 bases, with 6 bases between them. The germline V gene has CDR1 SGHKS and CDR2 YYEKEE (reference sequence). The CDR3 loop spans 13 amino acids. The CDR3 region is CASSLWLQETQYF. The CDR3 nucleotides are TGTGCCAGCAGCTTGTGGCTACAAGAGACCCAGTACTTC.

This clonotype was seen more than once but under ten times. The J gene is TRBJ2-7, the V gene TRBV10-3; D may be TRBD2 (5 bases). Trimming removed 10 bases from V and 0 bases from J, with 16 bases in between. The CDR3 has 14 amino acids. Germline CDR1 ENHRY, CDR2 SYGVKD. This CDR3 is CATPLANHSYEQYF. The DNA of the CDR3 is TGTGCCACCCCTCTAGCCAACCACTCCTACGAGCAGTACTTC.

The chain recombines TRBV7-6 with TRBJ2-5; the match to TRBD2 covers 12 bases. Germline CDR1 SGHVS, CDR2 FNYEAQ. After removal of 5 bases from V and 2 bases from J, the junction contained 3 bases not matched to a gene. The CDR3 spans 15 residues. In DNA form, the CDR3 reads TGTGCCAGCAGCCCCGGACTAGCGGGACAAGAGACCCAGTACTTC. Protein: CASSPGLAGQETQYF.

This clonotype was observed a few times. The J gene is TRBJ2-5, the V gene TRBV3-1, with a weak D call TRBD2 (5 bases). The CDR3 spans 17 residues. Germline V gene lookup returns CDR1 LGHDT and CDR2 YNNKEL (reference sequence). Trimming shortened V by 0 bases and J by 7 bases, and 21 bases separated the two germline ends. DNA for the CDR3: TGTGCCAGCAGCCAAGATGCCGGTCTGGCGGGCAGGTGGACCCAGTACTTC. Translating gives CASSQDAGLAGRWTQYF.

This clonotype was seen only a few times. CDR3 sequence reads: CASSLGGRGPDTQYF. CDR3 sequence (DNA): TGCGCCAGCAGCTTGGGAGGAAGAGGTCCAGATACGCAGTATTTT. The chain couples TRBV5-1 to TRBJ2-3; D call uncertain. Germline CDR1 SGHRS, CDR2 YFSETQ. The CDR3 runs to 15 residues. Trimming removed 0 bases at V and 4 bases at J, with 12 bases between.

This rearrangement joins TRBV11-1 to TRBJ2-1, with D tentatively TRBD2 (5 bases). The CDR3 is made up of 15 amino acids. The V gene lost 5 bases and the J gene lost 0 bases, with 11 bases spanning the gap. In germline, CDR1 is SGHAT, CDR2 FQDESV (reference sequence). The DNA for the CDR3 is TGTGCCAGCAGCGGAGGACGGAGCTCCTACAATGAGCAGTTCTTC. This encodes CASSGGRSSYNEQFF.

This chain uses TRBV11-1 with TRBJ2-7; maybe TRBD2 (6 bases). Trimming shortened V by 4 bases and J by 6 bases, and 16 bases separated the two germline ends. Germline V gene sequence: CDR1 SGHAT, CDR2 FQDESV (reference sequence). This CDR3 is 14 amino acids long. The CDR3 DNA reads TGTGCCAGCAGCTATACAGACGGGGGATCCGAGCAGTACTTC. The encoded protein is CASSYTDGGSEQYF.

The chain links TRBV7-2 to TRBJ2-3; no clear D gene. Germline V gene data show CDR1 as SGHTA and CDR2 as FQGNSA. The CDR3 length is 14 residues. The V end was cut by 4 bases, the J end by 2 bases, with 10 bases between. This chain's CDR3 is CASSSGPYTDTQYF. The CDR3 DNA reads TGTGCCAGCAGCTCTGGGCCCTACACAGATACGCAGTATTTT. Full variable domain (rest looked up from reference TRBV7-2 and TRBJ2-3): GAGVSQSPSNKVTEKGKDVELRCDPISGHTALYWYRQSLGQGLEFLIYFQGNSAPDKSGLPSDRFSAERTGGSVSTLTIQRTQQEDSAVYLCASSSGPYTDTQYFGPGTRLTVL.

The CDR3 reads CASSIGGSREQFF. The CDR3 bases are TGTGCCAGCAGCATAGGAGGTAGCAGAGAGCAGTTCTTC. The rearrangement links TRBV9 to TRBJ2-1, with D perhaps matching TRBD2 (5 bases). This CDR3 region has 13 residues. With 4 bases removed from V and 10 bases from J, the gap between germline ends came to 15 bases. CDR1 and CDR2 (germline): SGDLS, YYNGEE.

This clonotype was found a few times. The chain combines TRBV5-1 with TRBJ1-4; 8 bases align to TRBD1. Trimming at V came to 3 bases and at J to 4 bases, leaving 5 bases not matched to a gene. The CDR3 extends over 15 amino acids. Germline V lookup: CDR1 SGHRS, CDR2 YFSETQ. CDR3 protein: CASSSTDRVNEKLFF. The CDR3 DNA follows: TGCGCCAGCAGCTCGACGGACAGGGTTAATGAAAAACTGTTTTTT.

V gene TRBV4-1 combines with J gene TRBJ2-7, with no clear D. Deletions cut 0 bases from V and 2 bases from J, with 14 bases between. There are 16 residues in the CDR3. Germline CDR1 reads MGHRA; CDR2 reads YSYEKL. The CDR3: CASSQESAPPTYEQYF. The CDR3 coding sequence is TGCGCCAGCAGCCAAGAATCGGCCCCGCCGACCTACGAGCAGTACTTC.